A selection of T cell receptor beta chains follows, all from one sample in a study of blood T cell repertoires in COVID-19. Clones were read by immunoSEQ multiplex PCR, and TCRdb kept only the in-frame ones, dropping some. The repertoire holds around 380,000 clones, with 81% as singletons. Sequencing was carried out using peripheral blood. These receptors were taken from a human donor with acute or convalescent COVID-19. The donor label of this sample is uncertain. The CDR3 runs from the conserved cysteine through the conserved F or W. The order of the fields is D gene, V gene, J gene, clone size, CDR3 DNA, CDR3 protein. A D gene is named only where the DNA matches it firmly. Size is stated for part of the rows, as once, few or many counts, or as a class when the clone is expanded.

D: NA; V: TRBV19; J: TRBJ2-7; size: NA; DNA: TGTGCCAGTAGTCAAGTCGTGGGCAGGGGAAGCGAGCAGTACTTC; CDR3: CASSQVVGRGSEQYF
D: TRBD2; V: TRBV28; J: TRBJ2-3; size: NA; DNA: TGTGCCAGCAGCTTAGGGACTAGCGGGACCACAGATACGCAGTATTTT; CDR3: CASSLGTSGTTDTQYF
D: NA; V: TRBV7-2; J: TRBJ2-7; size: NA; DNA: TGTGCCAGCAGCTTATATGCAGGGGCCGAGCAGTACTTC; CDR3: CASSLYAGAEQYF
D: NA; V: TRBV6-1; J: TRBJ2-1; size: NA; DNA: TGTGCCAGCAGTGAACCTACAGGGTCGGTAGAGCAGTTCTTC; CDR3: CASSEPTGSVEQFF
D: NA; V: TRBV28; J: TRBJ2-7; size: NA; DNA: TGTGCCAGCAAGCCAACTAAGTACGAGCAGTACTTC; CDR3: CASKPTKYEQYF
D: NA; V: TRBV6-5; J: TRBJ1-1; size: NA; DNA: TGTGCCAGCAGTTACGAGGCAGGGACTATCACTGAAGCTTTCTTT; CDR3: CASSYEAGTITEAFF
D: TRBD1; V: TRBV25-1; J: TRBJ1-3; size: NA; DNA: TGTGCCAGCAGTGAATCAGGGGGCTTAACCATATATTTT; CDR3: CASSESGGLTIYF
D: TRBD2; V: TRBV7-2; J: TRBJ2-7; size: NA; DNA: TGTGCCAGCGCAACCGGGAGGCAGCCCATCTACGAGCAGTACTTC; CDR3: CASATGRQPIYEQYF
D: NA; V: TRBV4-2; J: TRBJ1-1; size: NA; DNA: TGTGCCAGCAGCCAAGGGGGGGGCTCCAACACTGAAGCTTTCTTT; CDR3: CASSQGGGSNTEAFF
D: TRBD1; V: TRBV27; J: TRBJ1-5; size: NA; DNA: TGTGCCAGCAGCCCAAGAGGACAGGGGCACAATCAGCCCCAGCATTTT; CDR3: CASSPRGQGHNQPQHF
D: TRBD2; V: TRBV5-4; J: TRBJ2-5; size: NA; DNA: TGTGCCAGCAGCCGGGGACTAGCGGGAGATGAGACCCAGTACTTC; CDR3: CASSRGLAGDETQYF
D: NA; V: TRBV18; J: TRBJ1-2; size: NA; DNA: TGTGCCAGCTCACCAGGGGAGGTGAAAGGCTACACCTTC; CDR3: CASSPGEVKGYTF
D: TRBD2; V: TRBV19; J: TRBJ2-2; size: NA; DNA: TGTGCCAGTAGACTAGCGGGGGGGGACACCGGGGAGCTGTTTTTT; CDR3: CASRLAGGDTGELFF
D: TRBD1; V: TRBV30; J: TRBJ2-1; size: NA; DNA: TGTGCCTGGAGTAGTATAGGACAGGGTGGCAGAGGTGGTGTGCATGAGCAGTTCTTC; CDR3: CAWSSIGQGGRGGVHEQFF
D: NA; V: TRBV18; J: TRBJ1-2; size: NA; DNA: TGTGCCAGCTCACCACGGTCGGGGACAACTAACTATGGCTACACCTTC; CDR3: CASSPRSGTTNYGYTF
D: TRBD1; V: TRBV7-8; J: TRBJ1-1; size: NA; DNA: TGTGCCAGCAGCAACGACAGGGGTGGAGGCCTGAACACTGAAGCTTTCTTT; CDR3: CASSNDRGGGLNTEAFF
D: NA; V: TRBV7-8; J: TRBJ1-6; size: NA; DNA: TGTGCCAGCAGCTTCCGCAGGGCTCGCAATTCACCCCTCCACTTT; CDR3: CASSFRRARNSPLHF
D: NA; V: TRBV2; J: TRBJ2-1; size: NA; DNA: TGTGCCAGCAGTGACCAACTAGCCATCAAAGAGCAGTTCTTC; CDR3: CASSDQLAIKEQFF
D: NA; V: TRBV2; J: TRBJ2-5; size: NA; DNA: TGTGCCAGCAGTGAGGCGGGGAGCGACCAAGAGACCCAGTACTTC; CDR3: CASSEAGSDQETQYF
D: NA; V: TRBV7-9; J: TRBJ2-7; size: NA; DNA: TGTGCCAGCAGCTTAGGAGGTCTGGAAACCTACGAGCAGTACTTC; CDR3: CASSLGGLETYEQYF
D: NA; V: TRBV18; J: TRBJ1-5; size: NA; DNA: TGTGCCAGCTCACCCGGGGGAAACAATCAGCCCCAGCATTTT; CDR3: CASSPGGNNQPQHF
D: NA; V: TRBV5-1; J: TRBJ1-5; size: NA; DNA: TGCGCCAGCAGCTTAGGAGGGGACCGCCGCCAGCCCCAGCATTTT; CDR3: CASSLGGDRRQPQHF
D: TRBD1; V: TRBV5-1; J: TRBJ1-1; size: NA; DNA: TGCGCCAGCAGCGGGACAGCCAGGAGCCTGAACACTGAAGCTTTCTTT; CDR3: CASSGTARSLNTEAFF
D: TRBD1; V: TRBV6-1; J: TRBJ1-2; size: once; DNA: TGTGCCAGCAGTGAGGACAGGGGGTTCGAAGGCTACACCTTC; CDR3: CASSEDRGFEGYTF
D: TRBD1; V: TRBV28; J: TRBJ1-3; size: NA; DNA: TGTGCCAGCAGCACGACAGGGTCTGGAAACACCATATATTTT; CDR3: CASSTTGSGNTIYF
D: TRBD1; V: TRBV3-1/TRBV3-2; J: TRBJ1-2; size: NA; DNA: TGTGCCAGCAAGTTGACAGGGAGAGAAAGAGGCTACACCTTC; CDR3: CASKLTGRERGYTF
D: TRBD1; V: TRBV27; J: TRBJ1-2; size: NA; DNA: TGTGCCAGCAGTTCTCAGGGGGGTAACTATGGCTACACCTTC; CDR3: CASSSQGGNYGYTF
D: NA; V: TRBV18; J: TRBJ1-1; size: NA; DNA: TGTGCCAGCTCACCACCGCGGGGAGGGAGGACTGAAGCTTTCTTT; CDR3: CASSPPRGGRTEAFF
D: NA; V: TRBV5-1; J: TRBJ1-2; size: NA; DNA: TGCGCCAGCAGCTTGGGCCCGTCGACTAGGGGAAACTATGGCTACACCTTC; CDR3: CASSLGPSTRGNYGYTF
D: NA; V: TRBV9; J: TRBJ2-1; size: NA; DNA: TGTGCCAGCAGCGTAGCTAAGGGGGAGAGCTCCTACAATGAGCAGTTCTTC; CDR3: CASSVAKGESSYNEQFF
D: NA; V: TRBV7-9; J: TRBJ1-1; size: NA; DNA: TGTGCCAGCAGCTTCTCAGTGAACACTGAAGCTTTCTTT; CDR3: CASSFSVNTEAFF
D: NA; V: TRBV28; J: TRBJ1-4; size: NA; DNA: TGTGCCAGCAGACTGTACGCTGCAACTAATGAAAAACTGTTTTTT; CDR3: CASRLYAATNEKLFF
D: NA; V: TRBV5-1; J: TRBJ1-4; size: NA; DNA: TGCGCCAGCGGCGGGGGCCCAACTAATGAAAAACTGTTTTTT; CDR3: CASGGGPTNEKLFF
D: NA; V: TRBV11-3; J: TRBJ2-2; size: NA; DNA: TGTGCCAGCAGTCCCGGGGTTATACGGACCGGGGAGCTGTTTTTT; CDR3: CASSPGVIRTGELFF
D: TRBD1; V: TRBV29-1; J: TRBJ1-1; size: NA; DNA: TGCAGCGTTCGACAGGGGGCGAGGGACACTGAAGCTTTCTTT; CDR3: CSVRQGARDTEAFF
D: NA; V: TRBV9; J: TRBJ1-4; size: NA; DNA: TGTGCCAGCAGCCTCGGACAGAACACTAATGAAAAACTGTTTTTT; CDR3: CASSLGQNTNEKLFF
D: TRBD2; V: TRBV3-1/TRBV3-2; J: TRBJ2-5; size: NA; DNA: TGTGCCACGAGGTCGGCTAGCGGGGGCCCGGGGACCCAGTACTTC; CDR3: CATRSASGGPGTQYF
D: NA; V: TRBV5-4; J: TRBJ1-2; size: once; DNA: TGTGCCAGCAGCCTCGGGGGTTCCGCCTATGGCTACACCTTC; CDR3: CASSLGGSAYGYTF
D: NA; V: TRBV6-4; J: TRBJ1-1; size: NA; DNA: TGTGCCAGCAGTGTTAGAGAAATGAACACTGAAGCTTTCTTT; CDR3: CASSVREMNTEAFF
D: NA; V: TRBV27; J: TRBJ2-7; size: NA; DNA: TGTGCCACTTTTTACGAGCAGTACTTC; CDR3: CATFYEQYF
D: TRBD2; V: TRBV30; J: TRBJ2-1; size: NA; DNA: TGTGCCTGGGGAGCTAGCGGGAGAACGCCGTTCTTC; CDR3: CAWGASGRTPFF
D: NA; V: TRBV12-5; J: TRBJ2-5; size: NA; DNA: TGTGCTAGTGGTCGAACAGGGCGTGGTGAGACCCAGTACTTC; CDR3: CASGRTGRGETQYF
D: NA; V: TRBV12-3/TRBV12-4; J: TRBJ2-5; size: NA; DNA: TGTGCCAGCACCGTCGGAGGGTTGACCCAGTACTTC; CDR3: CASTVGGLTQYF
D: NA; V: TRBV4-1; J: TRBJ1-5; size: NA; DNA: TGCGCCAGCAGCCATGAGGGACACAATAGCAATCAGCCCCAGCATTTT; CDR3: CASSHEGHNSNQPQHF
D: TRBD1; V: TRBV3-1/TRBV3-2; J: TRBJ1-1; size: NA; DNA: TGTGCCAGCAGCCAAGGGACAGGGGCGGGCACTGAAGCTTTCTTT; CDR3: CASSQGTGAGTEAFF
D: NA; V: TRBV4-1; J: TRBJ1-1; size: NA; DNA: TGCGCCAGCAGCCAAGAGGTTCGACAGACTGAAGCTTTCTTT; CDR3: CASSQEVRQTEAFF
D: NA; V: TRBV15; J: TRBJ1-2; size: NA; DNA: TGTGCCACCAGCAGGGGACTGAGCTATGGCTACACCTTC; CDR3: CATSRGLSYGYTF
D: TRBD2; V: TRBV2; J: TRBJ2-3; size: NA; DNA: TGTGCCAGTGGACTAGCGGGGACCGCAGATACGCAGTATTTT; CDR3: CASGLAGTADTQYF
D: TRBD1; V: TRBV5-1; J: TRBJ1-5; size: NA; DNA: TGCGCCAGCAAAGACGATGCAGGGGGCGACCAGCCCCAGCATTTT; CDR3: CASKDDAGGDQPQHF
D: TRBD1; V: TRBV5-1; J: TRBJ1-5; size: NA; DNA: TGCGCCAGCAGCTTACACCGACGCCGGGACAGGGTAAGCAATCAGCCCCAGCATTTT; CDR3: CASSLHRRRDRVSNQPQHF
D: TRBD2; V: TRBV7-9; J: TRBJ2-5; size: NA; DNA: TGTGCCAGCATCCCCCCCGGGGGGGTGGAAGAGACCCAGTACTTC; CDR3: CASIPPGGVEETQYF
D: TRBD1; V: TRBV19; J: TRBJ1-6; size: NA; DNA: TGTGCCAGTAGCCCCTACAGGGGTTCCGATTCACCCCTCCACTTT; CDR3: CASSPYRGSDSPLHF
D: NA; V: TRBV5-5; J: TRBJ1-6; size: NA; DNA: TGTGCCAGCAGCAACACAGGTTATTCACCCCTCCACTTT; CDR3: CASSNTGYSPLHF
D: NA; V: TRBV5-1; J: TRBJ1-1; size: NA; DNA: TGCGCCAGCAGCTTGCCGTCGGCGGGGAACACTGAAGCTTTCTTT; CDR3: CASSLPSAGNTEAFF
D: NA; V: TRBV7-9; J: TRBJ2-2; size: few; DNA: TGTGCCAGCAGCTTTCACAGGAGTCACGGCGGGGAGCTGTTTTTT; CDR3: CASSFHRSHGGELFF
D: NA; V: TRBV18; J: TRBJ1-1; size: NA; DNA: TGTGCCAGCTCACCACAGTTGGGGGGTGACACTGAAGCTTTCTTT; CDR3: CASSPQLGGDTEAFF
D: NA; V: TRBV11-2; J: TRBJ2-7; size: NA; DNA: TGTGCCAGCAGCTTATTGCGGCAAAGTGTCGAGCAGTACTTC; CDR3: CASSLLRQSVEQYF
D: TRBD1; V: TRBV6-1; J: TRBJ1-5; size: NA; DNA: TGTGCCAGCAGTGAAAGGTACAGGGGAGATCAGCCCCAGCATTTT; CDR3: CASSERYRGDQPQHF
D: NA; V: TRBV24-1; J: TRBJ1-1; size: NA; DNA: TGTGCCCAGCTGATTTCCGGCCCGGGGACTGAAGCTTTCTTT; CDR3: CAQLISGPGTEAFF
D: TRBD1; V: TRBV7-9; J: TRBJ1-4; size: NA; DNA: TGTGCCAGCAGCTTAGGGACAGGCGGTGAAAAACTGTTTTTT; CDR3: CASSLGTGGEKLFF